This entry describes one T cell receptor beta chain. Its antigen remains unidentified. The sample originates from a study of monozygotic twins with inflammatory bowel disease. Study results and caveats: With others, IBD patients shared fewer clonotypes than healthy twins did, especially with disease activity.

Through template switching, UMIs that included a 6-nucleotide sample barcode were added. The authors ran two nested PCRs of approximately 17 and 9 cycles on TCRalpha and TCRbeta cDNA. Reanalyzing the 5' RACE reads, TCRdb keeps one entry per CDR3 protein, without DNA. Here the sample table reports under 150,000 distinct CDR3 sequences. The germline CDR1 and CDR2 sequences are LNHNV and YYDKDF (reference sequence). The CDR3 is made up of 14 amino acids. The sample taken for sequencing was blood. This chain joins TRBV15 and TRBJ2-2; the TCRdb D gene call, TRBD1, has no DNA to confirm it. This clonotype was obtained from a human donor with ulcerative colitis or Crohn's disease, or a healthy co-twin of an affected twin (not recorded which). The CDR3 reads CATPRGLDTGELFF. Full variable domain (missing parts from reference TRBV15 and TRBJ2-2): DAMVIQNPRYQVTQFGKPVTLSCSQTLNHNVMYWYQQKSSQAPKLLFHYYDKDFNNEADTPDNFQSRRPNTSFCFLDIRSPGLGDTAMYLCATPRGLDTGELFFGEGSRLTVL.